These 18 T cell receptor beta chains came from one sample sequenced in a study of blood T cell repertoires in COVID-19. Method: immunoSEQ multiplex PCR; TCRdb's copy keeps in-frame clones and lacks some. The sample includes tens of thousands of clones, about 90% of them seen just once. The sample comprised peripheral blood. These TCRs come from a woman aged 50 to 60 in a cohort sampled during active COVID-19.

This chain joins TRBV5-4 and TRBJ2-5; the match to TRBD2 covers 9 bases. Germline V gene data show CDR1 as SGHNT and CDR2 as YYREEE (reference sequence). Trimming cost V 4 bases and J 0 bases; bases outside gene matches: 13. The CDR3 runs to 18 residues. In nucleotides, the CDR3 is TGTGCCAGCAGCCCCGGCGGTAGCGGGAGAGCAAACCAAGAGACCCAGTACTTC. Its protein is CASSPGGSGRANQETQYF.

The rearrangement uses TRBV18 and TRBJ2-2; D is possibly TRBD1 (6 bases). Trimming pared 4 bases from V and 0 bases from J, leaving 6 bases between. CDR3 length: 14 amino acids. The germline CDR1 and CDR2 sequences are KGHSH and LQKENI. CDR3 nucleotide sequence: TGTGCCAGCTCACGGGACACGAACACCGGGGAGCTGTTTTTT. It yields the protein CASSRDTNTGELFF.

The chain links TRBV19 to TRBJ2-1, with TRBD2 matching 10 bases. V shed 5 bases and J 5 bases; nucleotides not matched to a gene: 3. Germline CDR1 is LNHDA and CDR2 is SQIVND (reference sequence). The CDR3 consists of 14 residues. CDR3 sequence (DNA): TGTGCCAGTAGTTGGACTAGCGGTAACAATGAGCAGTTCTTC. It specifies CASSWTSGNNEQFF.

This chain uses TRBV18 with TRBJ1-6; 7 nucleotides align to TRBD1. Trimming took 2 bases from V and 8 from J; bases not matched to a gene: 3. Germline CDR1 reads KGHSH; CDR2 reads LQKENI. The CDR3 runs 14 residues. The CDR3 DNA follows: TGTGCCAGCTCACCAACAGGGGTGGATTCACCCCTCCACTTT. The encoded protein is CASSPTGVDSPLHF.

This rearrangement joins TRBV24-1 to TRBJ2-5; 7 bases match TRBD1. Germline assignment: CDR1 KGHDR and CDR2 SFDVKD. The CDR3 spans 14 residues. V shed 4 bases, J shed 3 bases, and the junction held 4 bases outside the gene matches. The CDR3 is CATSDYGTEETQYF. The CDR3 coding sequence is TGTGCCACCAGTGACTACGGGACAGAAGAGACCCAGTACTTC.

Comments on this clone: One end of the junction is discordant with germline, which a read error may explain. The rearrangement joins TRBV7-7 to TRBJ2-7, with 10 bases matching TRBD2. The CDR3 consists of 14 residues. Germline V gene sequence: CDR1 SSHAT, CDR2 FNYEAQ (reference sequence). The CDR3 sequence is CASSLLAGAYEQYF. For the CDR3, the DNA is TGTGCTAGCAGCTTGCTAGCGGGAGCCTACGAGCAGTACTTC. Complete variable domain (other parts from reference TRBV7-7 and TRBJ2-7): GAGVSQSPRYKVTKRGQDVTLRCDPISSHATLYWYQQALGQGPEFLTYFNYEAQPDKSGLPSDRFSAERPEGSISTLTIQRTEQRDSAMYRCASSLLAGAYEQYFGPGTRLTVT.

The V and J genes are TRBV28 and TRBJ1-1; 8 bases are shared with TRBD1. Germline V lookup: CDR1 MDHEN, CDR2 SYDVKM. Trimming took 5 bases from V and 3 from J; bases not matched to a gene: 5. The CDR3 contains 14 residues. The CDR3 DNA sequence: TGTGCCAGCAGTGACAGGGGATTGTACACTGAAGCTTTCTTT. It codes for CASSDRGLYTEAFF.

V is TRBV2 and J is TRBJ2-7; D might be TRBD1 (6 bases). The CDR3 spans 13 residues. The V end lost 5 bases, the J end lost 3 bases, and 11 bases lay between the germline ends. Germline lookup yields CDR1 SNHLY and CDR2 FYNNEI. The CDR3 region is CASSLGQIYEQYF. In DNA form, the CDR3 reads TGTGCCAGCAGTCTAGGACAGATCTACGAGCAGTACTTC. The whole variable domain, filled in from reference TRBV2 and TRBJ2-7, reads EPEVTQTPSHQVTQMGQEVILRCVPISNHLYFYWYRQILGQKVEFLVSFYNNEISEKSEIFDDQFSVERPDGSNFTLKIRSTKLEDSAMYFCASSLGQIYEQYFGPGTRLTVT.

This CDR3 is CASSQRGLIRGLQETQYF. The CDR3 DNA reads as TGTGCCAGCAGCCAAAGGGGACTCATTAGGGGGCTCCAAGAGACCCAGTACTTC. This chain uses TRBV3-1 (or the pseudogene TRBV3-2) with TRBJ2-5, with D tentatively TRBD1 (7 bases). Germline lookup yields CDR1 LGHDT and CDR2 YNNKEL (reference sequence). Trimming pared 2 bases from V and 1 base from J, leaving 20 bases between. The CDR3 runs 18 residues.

The chain is built from TRBV28 and TRBJ1-2; 9 positions match TRBD1. The CDR3 runs to 13 residues. Unmatched junction bases numbered 5, after V lost 4 bases and J lost 8 bases. The V gene's germline CDR1 is MDHEN and CDR2 SYDVKM. The CDR3 bases are TGTGCCAGCAGTTGGGACAGGGCGGCCGGCTACACCTTC. Residues: CASSWDRAAGYTF.

The rearrangement uses TRBV28 and TRBJ2-1; TRBD2 matches at 14 bases. Germline V gives CDR1 MDHEN, CDR2 SYDVKM. There are 17 residues in the CDR3. V dropped 6 bases and J dropped 10; count of bases not matched to a gene: 14. The CDR3 spells CASRVEGGLAGGEEQFF. CDR3 DNA: TGTGCCAGCAGAGTGGAGGGAGGACTAGCGGGAGGTGAAGAGCAGTTCTTC.

This chain links TRBV3-1 (or the pseudogene TRBV3-2) with TRBJ1-1; maybe TRBD1 (5 bases). The V and J ends lost 4 bases and 2 bases respectively, with 8 bases between them. The CDR3 length is 13 residues. The germline V gene encodes CDR1 LGHDT and CDR2 YNNKEL (reference sequence). The CDR3, as DNA: TGTGCCAGCAGCCGACAGACTAACACTGAAGCTTTCTTT. This translates into CASSRQTNTEAFF.

The chain couples TRBV5-1 to TRBJ2-3; 8 nucleotides match TRBD2. The CDR3 totals 16 residues. Germline V CDR1 and CDR2: SGHRS, YFSETQ. V was pared by 0 bases and J by 4 bases, with 7 bases of the junction left unmatched. The chain's CDR3 is CASSLGTSSDADTQYF. The CDR3 coding sequence is TGCGCCAGCAGCTTGGGGACTAGCAGCGACGCAGATACGCAGTATTTT.

This chain links TRBV6-5 with TRBJ1-1, with a tentative D call TRBD1 (5 bases). CDR3 length: 11 amino acids. Germline-derived CDR1 and CDR2 are MNHEY and SVGAGI. V lost 10 bases and J 6 bases, leaving 12 bases between the germline ends. CDR3 amino acids: CATSGVAEAFF. CDR3 nucleotides: TGTGCCACGTCGGGGGTTGCTGAAGCTTTCTTT.

The rearrangement joins TRBV25-1 to TRBJ2-5; tentatively, D is TRBD2 (6 bases). V shed 4 bases and J shed 5 bases, with 11 bases lying between them. Germline CDR1 and CDR2: MGHDK and SYGVNS. This CDR3 is 13 amino acids long. CDR3: CASSGTRGETQYF. In DNA form, the CDR3 reads TGTGCCAGCAGTGGTACACGGGGGGAGACCCAGTACTTC.

V gene TRBV27 combines with J gene TRBJ2-3; 13 nucleotides match TRBD2. V was clipped by 5 bases and J by 0 bases; unmatched bases: 5. Germline CDR1 and CDR2: MNHEY and SMNVEV (reference sequence). The CDR3 has 17 residues. DNA of the CDR3: TGTGCCAGCAGTCCCCGGACTAGCGGGAGAAGCACAGATACGCAGTATTTT. It encodes CASSPRTSGRSTDTQYF.

The chain links TRBV5-1 to TRBJ1-1, with 8 bases identical to TRBD1. The ends lost 0 bases at V and 5 bases at J; junction bases unmatched: 6. Looked up from germline, CDR1 is SGHRS and CDR2 is YFSETQ. The CDR3 is 15 residues long. CDR3 in DNA: TGCGCCAGCAGCTTGGTGGGCAGGGGGCAAACTGAAGCTTTCTTT. It yields the protein CASSLVGRGQTEAFF.

The chain combines TRBV5-4 with TRBJ2-7; D is unclear. Trimming cost V 3 bases and J 2 bases, with 9 bases left between them. CDR1 SGHNT and CDR2 YYREEE come from the germline V gene (reference sequence). This CDR3 comprises 13 residues. CDR3 amino acids: CASSSQNPYEQYF. In DNA form, the CDR3 reads TGTGCCAGCAGCTCCCAAAATCCCTACGAGCAGTACTTC. Full variable domain (missing parts from reference TRBV5-4 and TRBJ2-7): ETGVTQSPTHLIKTRGQQVTLRCSSQSGHNTVSWYQQALGQGPQFIFQYYREEENGRGNFPPRFSGLQFPNYSSELNVNALELDDSALYLCASSSQNPYEQYFGPGTRLTVT.